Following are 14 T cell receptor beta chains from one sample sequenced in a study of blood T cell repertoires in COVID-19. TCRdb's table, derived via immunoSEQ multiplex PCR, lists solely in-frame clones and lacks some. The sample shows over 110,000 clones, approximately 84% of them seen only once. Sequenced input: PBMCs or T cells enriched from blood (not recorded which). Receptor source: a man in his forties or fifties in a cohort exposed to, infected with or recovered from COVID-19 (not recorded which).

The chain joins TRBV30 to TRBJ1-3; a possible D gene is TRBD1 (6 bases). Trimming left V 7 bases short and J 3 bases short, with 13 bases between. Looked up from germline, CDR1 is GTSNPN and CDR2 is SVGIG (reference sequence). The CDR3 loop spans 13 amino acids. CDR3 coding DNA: TGTGCCTATACAGGGCCTAATGGAAACACCATATATTTT. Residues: CAYTGPNGNTIYF.

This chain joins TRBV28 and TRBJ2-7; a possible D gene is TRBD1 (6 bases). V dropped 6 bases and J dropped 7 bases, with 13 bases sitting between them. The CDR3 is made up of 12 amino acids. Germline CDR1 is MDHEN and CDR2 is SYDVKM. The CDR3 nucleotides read TGTGCCAGCAGCGCCGGGACAATAGAGCAGTACTTC. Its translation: CASSAGTIEQYF.

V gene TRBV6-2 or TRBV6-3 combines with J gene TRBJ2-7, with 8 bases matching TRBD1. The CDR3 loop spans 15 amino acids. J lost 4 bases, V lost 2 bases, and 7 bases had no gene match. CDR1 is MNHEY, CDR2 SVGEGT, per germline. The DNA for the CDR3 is TGTGCCAGCAGTTACATGGACAGGGTCACATACGAGCAGTACTTC. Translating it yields CASSYMDRVTYEQYF.

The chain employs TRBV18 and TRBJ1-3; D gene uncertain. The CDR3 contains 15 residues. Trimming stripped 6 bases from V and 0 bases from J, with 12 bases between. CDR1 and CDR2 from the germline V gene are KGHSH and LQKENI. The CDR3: CASSEDGNSGNTIYF. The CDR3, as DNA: TGTGCCAGCTCGGAAGACGGGAACTCTGGAAACACCATATATTTT.

The CDR3 spells CASSSRGSDTQYF. In DNA form, the CDR3 reads TGTGCCAGCAGTTCCAGGGGGTCAGATACGCAGTATTTT. The chain uses TRBV6-5 and TRBJ2-3, with 7 positions matching TRBD1. The CDR3 contains 13 residues. The V and J ends lost 4 bases and 4 bases, in that order; junction bases with no gene match: 2. Germline V gives CDR1 MNHEY, CDR2 SVGAGI.

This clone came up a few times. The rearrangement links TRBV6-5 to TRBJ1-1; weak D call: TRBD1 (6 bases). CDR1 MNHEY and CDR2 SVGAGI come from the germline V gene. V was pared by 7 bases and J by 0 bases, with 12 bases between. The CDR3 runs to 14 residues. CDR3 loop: CASTKTGVNTEAFF. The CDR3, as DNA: TGTGCCAGCACCAAGACAGGCGTGAACACTGAAGCTTTCTTT.

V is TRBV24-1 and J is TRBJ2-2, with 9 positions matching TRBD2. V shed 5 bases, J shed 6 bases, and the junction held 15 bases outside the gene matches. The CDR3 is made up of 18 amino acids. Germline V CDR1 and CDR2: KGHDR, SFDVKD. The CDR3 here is CATSAPGEREASPGELFF. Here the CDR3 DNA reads TGTGCCACCAGTGCCCCCGGAGAGCGGGAGGCTTCCCCCGGGGAGCTGTTTTTT.

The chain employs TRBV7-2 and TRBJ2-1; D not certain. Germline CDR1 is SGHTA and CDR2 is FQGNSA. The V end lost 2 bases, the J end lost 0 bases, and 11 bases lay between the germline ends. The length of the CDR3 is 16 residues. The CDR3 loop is CASSLRPGSSYNEQFF. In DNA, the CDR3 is TGTGCCAGCAGCTTAAGGCCAGGCAGCTCCTACAATGAGCAGTTCTTC.

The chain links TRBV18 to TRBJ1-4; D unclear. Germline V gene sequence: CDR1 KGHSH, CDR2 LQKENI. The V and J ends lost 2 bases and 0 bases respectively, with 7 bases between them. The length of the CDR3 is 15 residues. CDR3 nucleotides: TGTGCCAGCTCACCAAGGAGAGCAACTAATGAAAAACTGTTTTTT. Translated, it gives CASSPRRATNEKLFF.

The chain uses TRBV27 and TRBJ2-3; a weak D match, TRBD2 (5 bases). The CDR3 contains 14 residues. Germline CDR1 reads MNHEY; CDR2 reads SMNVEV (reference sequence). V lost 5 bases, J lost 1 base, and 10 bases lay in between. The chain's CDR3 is CASSPDYGTDTQYF. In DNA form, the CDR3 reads TGTGCCAGCAGTCCTGACTATGGCACAGATACGCAGTATTTT.

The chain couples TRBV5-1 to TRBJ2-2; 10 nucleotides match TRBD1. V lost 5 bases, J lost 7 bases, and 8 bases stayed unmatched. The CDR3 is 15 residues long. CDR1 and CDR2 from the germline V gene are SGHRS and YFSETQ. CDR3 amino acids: CASRRGQGSGGELFF. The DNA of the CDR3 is TGCGCCAGCAGACGGGGACAGGGGAGTGGCGGGGAGCTGTTTTTT.

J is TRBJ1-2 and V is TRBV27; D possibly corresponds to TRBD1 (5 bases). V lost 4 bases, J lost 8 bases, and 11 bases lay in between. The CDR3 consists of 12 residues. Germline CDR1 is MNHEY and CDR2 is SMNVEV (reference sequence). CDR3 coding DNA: TGTGCCAGCAGTTCCAATCGGGGGGGCTACACCTTC. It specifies CASSSNRGGYTF.

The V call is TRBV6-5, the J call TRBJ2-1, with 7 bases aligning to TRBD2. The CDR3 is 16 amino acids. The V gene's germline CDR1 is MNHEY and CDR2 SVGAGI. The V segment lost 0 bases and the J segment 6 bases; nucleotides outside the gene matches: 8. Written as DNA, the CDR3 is TGTGCCAGCAGTTACTCGGCGGGGGTAGCAATCAATGAGCAGTTCTTC. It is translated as CASSYSAGVAINEQFF.

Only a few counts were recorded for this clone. CDR3 in amino acids: CASSTNRGEQYF. CDR3 coding DNA: TGTGCCAGCAGCACAAACAGGGGGGAGCAGTACTTC. The chain couples TRBV13 to TRBJ2-7; 8 bases agree with TRBD1. The CDR3 is 12 residues long. J gave up 7 bases and V 5 bases, and 4 bases lay outside the gene matches. The germline V gene encodes CDR1 PRHDT and CDR2 FYEKMQ (reference sequence).